These 10 T cell receptor beta chains originate from one sample sequenced in a study of T cell responses to AZD1222 COVID-19 vaccine. Sequencing used immunoSEQ multiplex PCR; TCRdb keeps in-frame clones, though not all of them. The sample holds approximately 160,000 clones, under 95% seen once. This sample comprised peripheral blood, obtained on day 0 of AZD1222 vaccination. The receptors derive from an adult in good health.

The chain links TRBV2 to TRBJ1-2; possibly TRBD1 for D (6 bases). CDR1 SNHLY and CDR2 FYNNEI come from the germline V gene. V lost 10 bases and J lost 8, with 20 bases in between. The CDR3 length is 13 residues. The CDR3 DNA follows: TGTGCCACCATTACGACAGGAAAGGAAGGCTACACCTTC. Its protein is CATITTGKEGYTF.

The chain couples TRBV21-1 to TRBJ2-7; the listed D gene, TRBD1, was not tested against the DNA. TRBV21-1 is annotated as a pseudogene. This CDR3 has 15 amino acids. CDR3 coding DNA: TGTGCCAGGGACCCCTCGGGACACACCATCAACGAGCAGTACTTC. Translation gives CARDPSGHTINEQYF.

J is TRBJ2-7 and V is TRBV6-2 or TRBV6-3; D possibly corresponds to TRBD2 (5 bases). The CDR3 is 15 residues long. Germline CDR1 MNHEY, CDR2 SVGEGT. V gave up 5 bases and J gave up 3 bases, with 17 bases separating them. CDR3 DNA: TGTGCCAGCAGTCCCGGACCGCGGGTTGTCTACGAGCAGTACTTC. As protein: CASSPGPRVVYEQYF.

The J gene is TRBJ1-5, the V gene TRBV28, with D hard to call. The CDR3 consists of 16 residues. V lost 3 bases, J lost 0 bases, and 12 bases lay in between. The V gene's germline CDR1 is MDHEN and CDR2 SYDVKM. CDR3 nucleotides: TGTGCCAGCAGTTTTAAAGGGTTTTTTAGCAATCAGCCCCAGCATTTT. Its protein is CASSFKGFFSNQPQHF.

The CDR3 reads CSGNRGDTQYF. In nucleotides, the CDR3 is TGCAGCGGCAACAGGGGGGATACGCAGTATTTT. The chain links TRBV29-1 to TRBJ2-3; 8 nucleotides align to TRBD1. The CDR3 is made up of 11 amino acids. V shed 7 bases and J 6 bases; nucleotides not matched to a gene: 3. Looked up from germline, CDR1 is SQVTM and CDR2 is ANQGSEA.

The rearrangement uses TRBV7-2 and TRBJ2-1, with TRBD1 matching 10 bases. Germline CDR1 is SGHTA and CDR2 is FQGNSA. V was pared by 5 bases and J by 3 bases, with 7 bases of the junction left unmatched. The CDR3 is 16 amino acids. This chain's CDR3 is CASSRSRDRGYNEQFF. The CDR3 bases are TGTGCCAGCAGCCGCTCCCGGGACAGGGGCTACAATGAGCAGTTCTTC.

The chain links TRBV6-1 to TRBJ1-5; D ambiguous. V was cut by 3 bases and J by 0 bases, with 18 bases left in between. The CDR3 covers 18 residues. CDR1 and CDR2 from the germline V gene are MNHNS and SASEGT. The CDR3 DNA is TGTGCCAGCAGTGACCACGGGCCACTTACTAATAGCAATCAGCCCCAGCATTTT. This translates into CASSDHGPLTNSNQPQHF.

The chain carries TRBV4-2 and TRBJ2-7; 11 bases agree with TRBD2. Trimming cost V 1 base and J 6 bases; bases outside gene matches: 8. This CDR3 region has 16 residues. Germline-derived CDR1 and CDR2 are LGHNA and YNFKEQ. The CDR3 spells CASSQAIATSGIEQYF. The CDR3 DNA sequence: TGTGCCAGCAGCCAAGCGATCGCGACTAGCGGGATCGAGCAGTACTTC.

V is TRBV27 and J is TRBJ2-7, with 10 positions matching TRBD2. The CDR3 spans 15 residues. CDR1 and CDR2 (germline): MNHEY, SMNVEV (reference sequence). The trim removed 4 bases at V and 5 bases at J, leaving 8 bases unmatched. For the CDR3, the DNA is TGTGCCAGCAGTTCCCTAAGGCTAGCGGGAGACGAGCAGTACTTC. Amino acids: CASSSLRLAGDEQYF.

This clone occurred once. The chain recombines TRBV6-2 or TRBV6-3 with TRBJ2-7; D unresolved. Looked up from germline, CDR1 is MNHEY and CDR2 is SVGEGT. The V and J ends lost 2 bases and 2 bases respectively, with 13 bases between them. The CDR3 is 15 amino acids. CDR3 protein: CASSYKGPTTYEQYF. The CDR3 nucleotides read TGTGCCAGCAGTTACAAAGGGCCAACAACCTACGAGCAGTACTTC.